The clone carrying this TCR beta chain was counted ten times or more. Its antigen is undetermined. The sample originates from a study of T cell repertoires in cytomegalovirus infection. Study-wide background: Both recently identified HLA-C-restricted and well-studied HLA-B-restricted CMV epitopes were used in the study. Indicated by public TCR beta signatures were CMV infection and matching HLA type.

TCRdb called the reads again in MiXCR, with one record for every CDR3 protein. The top ten hold about 17% of the sample, which has just under 500,000 distinct CDR3 sequences, about 33% seen once. General study points: Clonotypes of TCR beta that were HLA-C-restricted and CMV-specific dominated the ex vivo response.

The CDR3 sequence is 13 residues long. The germline gives CDR1 ENHRY, CDR2 SYGVKD. V lost 0 bases and J 7 bases, leaving 7 bases between the germline ends. Here the sequenced sample was cultured PBMCs, taken from culture after CMV antigen stimulation. The rearrangement links TRBV10-3 to TRBJ1-5; D uncertain. This TCR derives from a human donor in good health (CMV status not recorded). Some clones in this sample may be carry-over from other donors' samples. Here the CDR3 reads CAISESTGQPQHF. The CDR3 nucleotides are TGTGCCATCAGTGAGTCAACGGGCCAGCCCCAGCATTTT.